The 15 T cell receptor beta chains below come from one sample, sequenced in a study of molecular identifiers for immune sequencing clone quantification. A single record per CDR3 protein comes from TCRdb applying MiXCR to the PCR reads. The sample has approximately 93,000 distinct CDR3 sequences, around a quarter seen once. Input material: naive CD8+ T cells from blood, with Jurkat cell RNA spiked in. As to subset: FACS-sorted CD8+CD4-CCR7+CD45RA+ naive T cells. Every receptor here comes from a human donor in good health. Some libraries in this study had Jurkat cell RNA spiked in.

This clonotype appeared many times. The V call is TRBV6-5, the J call TRBJ2-1, with unresolved D. V gave up 4 bases and J gave up 5 bases, with 12 bases separating them. Germline assignment: CDR1 MNHEY and CDR2 SVGAGI. The CDR3 length is 14 residues. The CDR3 DNA follows: TGTGCCAGCAGTTTAAGCGCGGCCGACAATGAGCAGTTCTTC. Translating gives CASSLSAADNEQFF.

This clonotype has at least ten counts. J is TRBJ2-2 and V is TRBV29-1; D possibly corresponds to TRBD2 (6 bases). The germline V and J ends were trimmed by 4 bases and 5 bases, with 8 bases remaining between them. Germline CDR1 SQVTM, CDR2 ANQGSEA. This CDR3 has 12 residues. As DNA, the CDR3 is TGCAGCGTTGTTGGAGGGACCGGGGAGCTGTTTTTT. Translation: CSVVGGTGELFF.

The V and J genes are TRBV2 and TRBJ1-5, with D possibly TRBD1 on 6 matching bases. The ends were cut back, 5 bases at V and 3 bases at J, with 11 bases in the middle. Germline V lookup: CDR1 SNHLY, CDR2 FYNNEI. There are 14 residues in the CDR3. CDR3 DNA: TGTGCCAGCAGTCCTACAGGGCACAATCAGCCCCAGCATTTT. It codes for CASSPTGHNQPQHF.

The chain joins TRBV7-2 to TRBJ1-6, with D hard to call. Germline CDR1 and CDR2: SGHTA and FQGNSA. The CDR3 is 13 residues long. V was cut by 2 bases and J by 8 bases, with 7 bases left in between. CDR3 sequence: CASSLFGDSPLHF. DNA for the CDR3: TGTGCCAGCAGCTTATTCGGGGATTCACCCCTCCACTTT.

Turning to this clonotype: This may be a read error: a much more frequent sequence differs by one nucleotide. The V gene is TRBV2, the J gene TRBJ2-6, with D perhaps TRBD1 or TRBD2 (5 bases each). Germline CDR1 is SNHLY and CDR2 is FYNNEI. The CDR3 covers 14 residues. CDR3: CASKTAVGANALTF. CDR3 nucleotides: TGTGCCAGCAAGACAGCGGTTGGGGCCAACGCCCTGACTTTC.

This clonotype has ten or more counts. Here the CDR3 DNA reads TGTGCCAGCAGCTCCGGACAGAACACCGGGGAGCTGTTTTTT. Protein: CASSSGQNTGELFF. This chain uses TRBV7-9 with TRBJ2-2; a weak D match, TRBD1 (5 bases). This CDR3 has 14 amino acids. The V gene's germline CDR1 is SEHNR and CDR2 FQNEAQ (reference sequence). The V gene lost 4 bases and the J gene lost 1 base, with 7 bases spanning the gap. The whole variable domain, remainder taken from reference TRBV7-9 and TRBJ2-2, is DTGVSQNPRHKITKRGQNVTFRCDPISEHNRLYWYRQTLGQGPEFLTYFQNEAQLEKSRLLSDRFSAERPKGSFSTLEIQRTEQGDSAMYLCASSSGQNTGELFFGEGSRLTVL.

This clonotype occurred many times. The chain recombines TRBV19 with TRBJ1-1; D unresolved. The V and J ends lost 1 base and 1 base respectively, with 7 bases between them. Germline V CDR1 and CDR2: LNHDA, SQIVND (reference sequence). This CDR3 contains 14 residues. This chain's CDR3 is CASSIASGNTEAFF. The CDR3 DNA is TGTGCCAGTAGTATAGCCTCAGGGAACACTGAAGCTTTCTTT.

This clonotype has a count of ten or more. V is TRBV7-9 and J is TRBJ2-3; possibly TRBD1 for D (6 bases). The germline CDR1 and CDR2 sequences are SEHNR and FQNEAQ (reference sequence). V gave up 7 bases and J gave up 4 bases, with 15 bases separating them. The CDR3 is made up of 14 amino acids. CDR3 coding DNA: TGTGCCAGCACCATACAGGGTTTGTCAGATACGCAGTATTTT. This translates into CASTIQGLSDTQYF.

This clonotype was recorded many times. V gene TRBV13 combines with J gene TRBJ2-3; 11 bases match TRBD2. Germline CDR1 and CDR2: PRHDT and FYEKMQ (reference sequence). V shed 0 bases and J 4 bases; nucleotides not matched to a gene: 6. CDR3 size: 17 residues. The CDR3 DNA reads TGTGCCAGCAGCTTAGGCCTGCTAGCGGGAGGATCAGATACGCAGTATTTT. Protein: CASSLGLLAGGSDTQYF.

Ten or more counts support this clonotype. The CDR3 here is CASSYGVRGVNNEQFF. CDR3 DNA: TGTGCCAGCAGTTACGGTGTGCGGGGGGTAAACAATGAGCAGTTCTTC. The rearrangement links TRBV6-5 to TRBJ2-1; 8 bases are a match to TRBD2. The germline V gene encodes CDR1 MNHEY and CDR2 SVGAGI. The CDR3 length is 16 residues. V was pared by 2 bases and J by 5 bases, with 8 bases of the junction left unmatched.

Concerning this clonotype: This sequence may be a read error, since a much larger clone differs from it by one base. V and J are TRBV29-1 and TRBJ2-3; 14 nucleotides match TRBD2. CDR3 size: 18 residues. Germline V lookup: CDR1 SQVTM, CDR2 ANQGSEA. Trimming took 0 bases from V and 5 from J; bases not matched to a gene: 10. CDR3 region: CSVEDHGLAGGGVDTQYF. CDR3 sequence (DNA): TGCAGCGTTGAAGATCACGGACTAGCGGGGGGCGGGGTAGATACGCAGTATTTT.

In this sample, this clonotype turned up many times. The gene calls are TRBV20-1 and TRBJ2-7; unclear D gene. The CDR3 consists of 13 residues. V was cut by 0 bases and J by 2 bases, with 8 bases left in between. Germline values: CDR1 DFQATT, CDR2 SNEGSKA (reference sequence). This chain's CDR3 is CSAREVEPYEQYF. Written as DNA, the CDR3 is TGCAGTGCTAGAGAGGTGGAGCCCTACGAGCAGTACTTC.

With regard to this clonotype: One junction end does not reproduce the germline sequence, and a read error may be involved. The chain couples TRBV6-2 or TRBV6-3 to TRBJ2-7, with unresolved D. The CDR3 has 15 amino acids. The germline V gene encodes CDR1 MNHEY and CDR2 SVGEGT. The CDR3 reads CASSYSTDPSYEQYF. The CDR3 region has the DNA TGTGCCAGCAGCTACTCGACCGATCCCTCCTACGAGCAGTACTTC.

This clonotype appeared a few times. The rearrangement links TRBV29-1 to TRBJ2-5, with a weak D call TRBD1 (6 bases). Germline values: CDR1 SQVTM, CDR2 ANQGSEA. The CDR3 has 16 amino acids. V shed 1 base and J shed 4 bases, with 19 bases lying between them. CDR3 amino acids: CSVEGEQGDVRETQYF. The CDR3 bases are TGCAGCGTTGAAGGGGAACAGGGTGATGTGCGAGAGACCCAGTACTTC.

The chain uses TRBV3-1 and TRBJ1-1; the match to TRBD1 covers 11 bases. Germline V gives CDR1 LGHDT, CDR2 YNNKEL (reference sequence). With V trimmed by 3 bases and J by 0 bases, 9 bases remained unmatched. The CDR3 runs 18 residues. CDR3 protein: CASSQGGTGGPLNTEAFF. The CDR3 DNA reads as TGTGCCAGCAGCCAGGGGGGGACAGGGGGGCCCTTGAACACTGAAGCTTTCTTT.